These 18 T cell receptor beta chains were sequenced from one sample in a study of shared clonotypes between healthy human individuals. This table comes from immunoSEQ multiplex PCR, and its TCRdb copy is limited to in-frame clones, with some not included. The sample holds some 500,000 clones; about 74% are singletons and the top ten take around 13%. Sequenced sample: PBMCs. The receptors were sampled from a woman aged 40 to 50 in good health. Some clones in this sample may be carry-over from other donors' samples.

This clone has just a few counts. J is TRBJ2-4 and V is TRBV27; D might be TRBD1 (6 bases). Trimming cost V 5 bases and J 9 bases, with 14 bases left between them. This CDR3 spans 13 amino acids. Per germline, CDR1 MNHEY and CDR2 SMNVEV (reference sequence). The CDR3 sequence is CASSGTYQSIQYF. As DNA, the CDR3 is TGTGCCAGCAGTGGGACATATCAAAGCATTCAGTACTTC.

This clone was counted at least ten times. V and J are TRBV7-2 and TRBJ2-3; 8 nucleotides agree with TRBD2. Germline CDR1 is SGHTA and CDR2 is FQGNSA. With V trimmed by 3 bases and J by 5 bases, 7 bases remained unmatched. CDR3 length equals 15 residues. The CDR3 coding sequence is TGTGCCAGCAGCTTTGACGGGAGGGCCGTAGATACGCAGTATTTT. It is translated as CASSFDGRAVDTQYF.

This chain's CDR3 is CASSYLEAGGEYEQYF. The CDR3 region has the DNA TGCGCCAGCAGCTACTTAGAAGCGGGAGGAGAATACGAGCAGTACTTC. The chain is built from TRBV5-1 and TRBJ2-5; 9 nucleotides align to TRBD2. Gene TRBJ2-7 matches the end of the DNA better, so the J call may be wrong. Looked up from germline, CDR1 is SGHRS and CDR2 is YFSETQ. This CDR3 is built from 16 residues.

The chain joins TRBV19 to TRBJ2-7, with 9 bases identical to TRBD1. V shed 6 bases, J shed 3 bases, and the junction held 6 bases outside the gene matches. CDR3 length: 14 residues. Germline values: CDR1 LNHDA, CDR2 SQIVND (reference sequence). The CDR3 DNA follows: TGTGCCAGTAGCCAAAGGGACAGGGTCTACGAGCAGTACTTC. Translation gives CASSQRDRVYEQYF.

The chain employs TRBV7-9 and TRBJ2-7; the D gene is possibly TRBD2 (5 bases). CDR1 SEHNR and CDR2 FQNEAQ come from the germline V gene (reference sequence). The CDR3 loop spans 13 amino acids. V lost 6 bases and J 1 base, leaving 10 bases between the germline ends. The CDR3 sequence is CASSDTGSYEQYF. CDR3 sequence (DNA): TGTGCCAGCAGTGATACGGGATCCTACGAGCAGTACTTC.

The chain joins TRBV6-1 to TRBJ2-3; no reliable D call. Germline V CDR1 and CDR2: MNHNS, SASEGT. The CDR3 has 12 amino acids. Deletions cut 7 bases from V and 4 bases from J, with 9 bases between. CDR3 DNA: TGTGCCAGCACAACAGAGGCAGATACGCAGTATTTT. This encodes CASTTEADTQYF.

The chain couples TRBV30 to TRBJ2-3; 11 bases are shared with TRBD1. The CDR3 sequence is 15 residues long. The germline CDR1 and CDR2 sequences are GTSNPN and SVGIG (reference sequence). V lost 7 bases and J lost 8; bases outside the gene matches: 14. CDR3 DNA sequence: TGTGCCTCAAAAACAGGACAGGGGGCCGTAGGTACGCAGTATTTT. It translates to CASKTGQGAVGTQYF.

This rearrangement joins TRBV28 to TRBJ2-5; D is perhaps TRBD1 or TRBD2 (5 bases each). V was cut by 3 bases and J by 5 bases, with 13 bases left in between. This CDR3 has 14 amino acids. Germline values: CDR1 MDHEN, CDR2 SYDVKM. Here the CDR3 reads CASSFSRGSETQYF. The CDR3 DNA reads as TGTGCCAGCAGTTTCTCCCGGGGCTCTGAGACCCAGTACTTC.

The V gene is TRBV7-9, the J gene TRBJ2-2; TRBD1 might be the D (6 bases). The ends were cut back, 5 bases at V and 2 bases at J, with 9 bases in the middle. CDR1 and CDR2 from the germline V gene are SEHNR and FQNEAQ (reference sequence). The CDR3 has 14 residues. This CDR3 reads CASSMDRNTGELFF. CDR3 coding DNA: TGTGCCAGCAGCATGGACAGAAACACCGGGGAGCTGTTTTTT.

This chain connects TRBV29-1 to TRBJ2-6; 13 bases fit TRBD2. Germline V lookup: CDR1 SQVTM, CDR2 ANQGSEA. The J segment lost 3 bases and the V segment lost 7 bases, leaving 9 bases of the junction unmatched. This CDR3 is 17 amino acids long. This CDR3 reads CSAGPTSGRGGANVLTF. Here the CDR3 DNA reads TGCAGCGCGGGCCCCACTAGCGGGAGGGGTGGGGCCAACGTCCTGACTTTC.

This chain joins TRBV28 and TRBJ1-5; D is possibly TRBD1 (5 bases). With 2 bases removed from V and 6 bases from J, the gap between germline ends came to 11 bases. This CDR3 is built from 14 residues. Germline-derived CDR1 and CDR2 are MDHEN and SYDVKM. The CDR3 sequence is CASSLPGEGQPQHF. The CDR3 DNA follows: TGTGCCAGCAGTTTACCGGGGGAGGGTCAGCCCCAGCATTTT.

For this clone: This sample also contains other DNA sequences that code for the same CDR3. In DNA form, the CDR3 reads TGCAGCGTTGAAGATCTCGGGATAGGGTCAGATACGCAGTATTTT. Its translation: CSVEDLGIGSDTQYF. The gene calls are TRBV29-1 and TRBJ2-3; D is perhaps TRBD2 (5 bases). Germline CDR1 reads SQVTM; CDR2 reads ANQGSEA. The V end was cut by 0 bases, the J end by 4 bases, with 14 bases between. The CDR3 covers 15 residues.

This clone appeared a few times. V is TRBV6-5 and J is TRBJ2-7; D gene uncertain. Trimming stripped 4 bases from V and 5 bases from J, with 15 bases between. The CDR3 runs 14 residues. Germline V gene lookup returns CDR1 MNHEY and CDR2 SVGAGI. CDR3 protein: CASSSSPLRNEQYF. Here the CDR3 DNA reads TGTGCCAGCAGTTCATCTCCTCTCAGGAACGAGCAGTACTTC.

This rearrangement joins TRBV19 to TRBJ2-7; 8 positions agree with TRBD2. The germline V gene has CDR1 LNHDA and CDR2 SQIVND (reference sequence). The CDR3 extends over 15 amino acids. V dropped 9 bases and J dropped 2; count of bases not matched to a gene: 12. CDR3 sequence (DNA): TGTGCCAGGAAGGCGGGGGGAGGTCCTCCCTACGAGCAGTACTTC. Translating it yields CARKAGGGPPYEQYF.

A word on this clone: A far larger clone is one base from this, pointing to a likely read error. The chain uses TRBV30 and TRBJ2-6; D is ambiguous. Trimming cost V 5 bases and J 3 bases, with 8 bases left between them. The CDR3 consists of 13 residues. Germline CDR1 GTSNPN, CDR2 SVGIG (reference sequence). This CDR3 reads CAWGFGGANVLTF. In DNA, the CDR3 is TGTGCCTGGGGTTTTGGTGGGGCCAACGTCCTGACTTTC.

This clone was observed a few times. This chain joins TRBV2 and TRBJ1-2, with 7 bases matching TRBD1. CDR3 length equals 13 residues. Germline CDR1 SNHLY, CDR2 FYNNEI. The trim removed 4 bases at V and 10 bases at J, leaving 9 bases unmatched. The CDR3 DNA follows: TGTGCCAGCAGTGGGGACAGTTTGAACCTCTACACCTTC. Translation: CASSGDSLNLYTF.

This clone showed up just a few times. The chain recombines TRBV28 with TRBJ2-1; D gene uncertain. Germline lookup yields CDR1 MDHEN and CDR2 SYDVKM. This CDR3 spans 14 amino acids. Trimming stripped 5 bases from V and 3 bases from J, with 11 bases between. CDR3 residues: CASSPPAIYNEQFF. The CDR3, as DNA: TGTGCCAGCAGTCCCCCGGCGATCTACAATGAGCAGTTCTTC.

This chain links TRBV7-3 with TRBJ1-1; D remains unclear. Germline V gene data show CDR1 as SGHTA and CDR2 as FQGTGA. V lost 7 bases and J lost 7, with 19 bases in between. The CDR3 extends over 14 amino acids. The CDR3 nucleotides read TGTGCCAGCAAACCGGGGTCGGATTTCGGTGAAGCTTTCTTT. As protein: CASKPGSDFGEAFF.